Described below is a single TCR beta chain sequence and its context. Its target is not known. The assay was immunoSEQ multiplex PCR, and TCRdb's table has in-frame clones only and misses some. The repertoire consists of approximately 180,000 clones, with 85% to 95% occurring once and the leading ten covering approximately 0.07%. The data belong to a study of shared clonotypes between healthy human individuals. Study-wide points: Rarefaction demonstrated incomplete sorted-subset sequencing despite large depth.

CDR1 MGHRA and CDR2 YSYEKL come from the germline V gene. There are 16 residues in the CDR3. Trimming stripped 2 bases from V and 2 bases from J, with 16 bases between. This clonotype originated in a woman aged 25 to 39 in good health. The chain recombines TRBV4-1 with TRBJ2-7; D remains ambiguous. Sequenced input: naive CD4+ T cells sorted from blood. Regarding subset: CD45RA+ positively selected. In nucleotides, the CDR3 is TGCGCCAGCAGCCAACCACCCAGGACGTCCACCTACGAGCAGTACTTC. Encoded protein: CASSQPPRTSTYEQYF.